Shown below are 25 T cell receptor beta chains from a single sample sequenced in a study of T cell responses to AZD1222 COVID-19 vaccine. Assay: immunoSEQ multiplex PCR; the TCRdb copy retains only in-frame clones and omits some. The data hold under 150,000 clones, with nearly 95% observed a single time. Sequenced material: peripheral blood, taken on day 0 of AZD1222 vaccination. These TCRs come from an adult in good health.

V is TRBV2 and J is TRBJ1-2, with a possible D match to TRBD1 (6 bases). CDR3 size: 14 residues. V lost 6 bases and J lost 10, with 21 bases in between. The germline gives CDR1 SNHLY, CDR2 FYNNEI. CDR3 bases: TGTGCCAGCAGAGACTACGACAGGACCCGCTACTACACCTTC. Its translation: CASRDYDRTRYYTF. The full variable domain, rest sourced from reference TRBV2 and TRBJ1-2, is EPEVTQTPSHQVTQMGQEVILRCVPISNHLYFYWYRQILGQKVEFLVSFYNNEISEKSEIFDDQFSVERPDGSNFTLKIRSTKLEDSAMYFCASRDYDRTRYYTFGSGTRLTVV.

The J gene is TRBJ1-2, the V gene TRBV30; tentatively, D is TRBD1 (6 bases). V lost 1 base and J 5 bases, leaving 20 bases between the germline ends. The CDR3 spans 16 residues. The germline gives CDR1 GTSNPN, CDR2 SVGIG (reference sequence). CDR3 residues: CAWSEWTARTEYGYTF. DNA for the CDR3: TGTGCCTGGAGTGAATGGACAGCCCGTACTGAATATGGCTACACCTTC. Looking up the rest from reference TRBV30 and TRBJ1-2 gives the full variable domain: SQTIHQWPATLVQPVGSPLSLECTVEGTSNPNLYWYRQAAGRGLQLLFYSVGIGQISSEVPQNLSASRPQDRQFILSSKKLLLSDSGFYLCAWSEWTARTEYGYTFGSGTRLTVV.

The chain combines TRBV5-5 with TRBJ2-2; 7 bases match TRBD2. Germline V lookup: CDR1 SGHKS, CDR2 YYEKEE (reference sequence). V dropped 4 bases and J dropped 7; count of bases not matched to a gene: 4. This CDR3 region has 13 residues. CDR3 nucleotide sequence: TGTGCCAGCAGCCTAACTAGCGTCGGGGAGCTGTTTTTT. Its protein product is CASSLTSVGELFF.

The chain uses TRBV7-9 and TRBJ2-7; tentative D call: TRBD2 (6 bases). The CDR3 has 16 amino acids. The ends were cut back, 5 bases at V and 5 bases at J, with 22 bases in the middle. The germline V gene has CDR1 SEHNR and CDR2 FQNEAQ (reference sequence). CDR3 loop: CASSTTTSSTPDEQYF. The CDR3 DNA reads as TGTGCCAGCAGCACCACCACTAGCAGTACACCCGACGAGCAGTACTTC.

V and J are TRBV28 and TRBJ2-7; TRBD1 aligns across 9 bases. V lost 6 bases and J lost 3; bases outside the gene matches: 9. CDR3 length: 15 residues. From germline, CDR1 is MDHEN and CDR2 SYDVKM. The CDR3, as DNA: TGTGCCAGCAGCTATGGGACAGGGCTTAACTACGAGCAGTACTTC. As protein: CASSYGTGLNYEQYF.

For the CDR3, the DNA is TGTGCCAGCAGCCCCCACCCGTGGAATTACTCCTACAATGAGCAGTTCTTC. This codes for CASSPHPWNYSYNEQFF. The gene calls are TRBV11-3 and TRBJ2-1; no clear D. Trimming shortened V by 5 bases and J by 0 bases, and 17 bases separated the two germline ends. The V gene's germline CDR1 is SGHNT and CDR2 YENEEA. CDR3 length equals 17 residues.

This chain joins TRBV28 and TRBJ2-1; D ambiguous. V lost 4 bases and J 7 bases, leaving 5 bases between the germline ends. The CDR3 sequence is 11 residues long. The germline V gene encodes CDR1 MDHEN and CDR2 SYDVKM. The CDR3 bases are TGTGCCAGCAGTTCGACGAATGAGCAGTTCTTC. Translated, it gives CASSSTNEQFF.

This sequence joins TRBV6-5 and TRBJ1-5, with 8 bases fitting TRBD1. Germline CDR1 MNHEY, CDR2 SVGAGI. This CDR3 has 14 residues. After removal of 6 bases from V and 0 bases from J, the junction contained 1 base not matched to a gene. CDR3 sequence reads: CASRDRGSNQPQHF. CDR3 bases: TGTGCCAGCAGAGACAGGGGTAGCAATCAGCCCCAGCATTTT.

The rearrangement joins TRBV30 to TRBJ1-4; D possibly corresponds to TRBD1 (5 bases). V shed 0 bases and J shed 8 bases, with 10 bases lying between them. Germline V lookup: CDR1 GTSNPN, CDR2 SVGIG (reference sequence). CDR3 length: 13 amino acids. The CDR3 spells CAWSVGVVEKLFF. The CDR3 region has the DNA TGTGCCTGGAGTGTGGGGGTAGTCGAAAAACTGTTTTTT.

This clone was seen a few times. The chain joins TRBV2 to TRBJ1-6; D uncertain. Germline V lookup: CDR1 SNHLY, CDR2 FYNNEI. With 4 bases removed from V and 6 bases from J, the gap between germline ends came to 10 bases. The CDR3 contains 14 residues. CDR3: CASSGPGVNSPLHF. The CDR3 nucleotides read TGTGCCAGCAGTGGACCCGGGGTTAATTCACCCCTCCACTTT. Full variable domain (rest looked up from reference TRBV2 and TRBJ1-6): EPEVTQTPSHQVTQMGQEVILRCVPISNHLYFYWYRQILGQKVEFLVSFYNNEISEKSEIFDDQFSVERPDGSNFTLKIRSTKLEDSAMYFCASSGPGVNSPLHFGNGTRLTVT.

This chain links TRBV5-1 with TRBJ1-1, with D unresolved. This CDR3 has 14 amino acids. The germline V and J ends were trimmed by 5 bases and 4 bases, with 15 bases remaining between them. CDR1 and CDR2 (germline): SGHRS, YFSETQ. CDR3 sequence: CASSLNNGATEAFF. CDR3 nucleotides: TGCGCCAGCAGTCTTAATAATGGAGCCACTGAAGCTTTCTTT. Using reference TRBV5-1 and TRBJ1-1 for the parts outside the CDR3, the full variable domain is KAGVTQTPRYLIKTRGQQVTLSCSPISGHRSVSWYQQTPGQGLQFLFEYFSETQRNKGNFPGRFSGRQFSNSRSEMNVSTLELGDSALYLCASSLNNGATEAFFGQGTRLTVV.

The chain has TRBV7-2 and TRBJ2-2; D is undetermined. V was trimmed by 5 bases and J by 1 base, leaving 8 bases between them. CDR3 length: 14 residues. CDR1 is SGHTA and CDR2 is FQGNSA in the germline V gene. In DNA form, the CDR3 reads TGTGCCAGCAGCGTTCTAAGGAACACCGGGGAGCTGTTTTTT. Amino acid sequence: CASSVLRNTGELFF.

The chain uses TRBV11-3 and TRBJ2-6; 10 bases align to TRBD1. The CDR3 consists of 19 residues. With V trimmed by 0 bases and J by 0 bases, 5 bases remained unmatched. Germline lookup yields CDR1 SGHNT and CDR2 YENEEA. CDR3 in DNA: TGTGCCAGCAGCTTAGAGGGACAGGGGACTCTCTCTGGGGCCAACGTCCTGACTTTC. It translates to CASSLEGQGTLSGANVLTF.

This chain links TRBV19 with TRBJ2-7; 8 bases align to TRBD1. J lost 0 bases, V lost 5 bases, and 3 bases had no gene match. This CDR3 is 14 amino acids long. Germline CDR1 LNHDA, CDR2 SQIVND (reference sequence). This CDR3 reads CASSSGTGSYEQYF. The CDR3, as DNA: TGTGCCAGTAGTTCCGGGACAGGCTCCTACGAGCAGTACTTC.

This rearrangement joins TRBV19 to TRBJ1-1, with no clear D. From germline, CDR1 is LNHDA and CDR2 SQIVND (reference sequence). This CDR3 is built from 13 residues. Trimming cost V 6 bases and J 4 bases, with 12 bases left between them. CDR3 sequence (DNA): TGTGCCAGTAGGAGCGGGGTCGGCACTGAAGCTTTCTTT. Protein: CASRSGVGTEAFF.

The V call is TRBV7-8, the J call TRBJ2-1; 13 nucleotides align to TRBD2. Germline V gene data show CDR1 as SGHVS and CDR2 as FQNEAQ. V shed 5 bases, J shed 5 bases, and the junction held 18 bases outside the gene matches. The CDR3 is made up of 20 amino acids. CDR3 DNA sequence: TGTGCCAGCAGCATCCGGAGACTAGCGGGGGGTTTTATTAGAAACAATGAGCAGTTCTTC. The encoded protein is CASSIRRLAGGFIRNNEQFF.

This clone was seen a handful of times. The chain is built from TRBV15 and TRBJ2-7; tentatively, D is TRBD1 or TRBD2 (5 bases each). V gave up 4 bases and J gave up 6 bases, with 13 bases separating them. In germline, CDR1 is LNHNV, CDR2 YYDKDF (reference sequence). The CDR3 extends over 13 amino acids. CDR3 residues: CATSKDIGAEQYF. CDR3 DNA: TGTGCCACCAGCAAAGATATCGGGGCCGAGCAGTACTTC.

This rearrangement joins TRBV5-1 to TRBJ2-7, with D perhaps matching TRBD1 or TRBD2 (6 bases each). This CDR3 region has 13 residues. Trimming took off 2 bases at V and 5 bases at J, with 11 bases between the two ends. Germline assignment: CDR1 SGHRS and CDR2 YFSETQ. The CDR3 reads CASSFLGGHEQYF. CDR3 sequence (DNA): TGCGCCAGCAGCTTTTTGGGGGGCCACGAGCAGTACTTC.

The table lists this clone with a count of one. This chain joins TRBV5-4 and TRBJ2-2, with TRBD1 as a possible D gene (5 bases). CDR1 is SGHNT, CDR2 YYREEE, per germline (reference sequence). The CDR3 is 18 residues long. Trimming took off 4 bases at V and 0 bases at J, with 19 bases between the two ends. The CDR3 is CASSRLQGPYANTGELFF. The CDR3 DNA is TGTGCCAGCAGCCGTCTCCAGGGCCCCTACGCGAACACCGGGGAGCTGTTTTTT.

The V and J genes are TRBV19 and TRBJ1-2; D unresolved. Germline assignment: CDR1 LNHDA and CDR2 SQIVND (reference sequence). V gave up 5 bases and J gave up 1 base, with 8 bases separating them. The CDR3 has 13 amino acids. The CDR3 protein is CASSRFDNYGYTF. The CDR3 DNA reads TGTGCCAGTAGTCGGTTCGATAACTATGGCTACACCTTC.

This sequence joins TRBV4-2 and TRBJ2-5, with 10 bases fitting TRBD1. The CDR3 spans 16 residues. CDR1 and CDR2 (germline): LGHNA, YNFKEQ. J was trimmed by 3 bases and V by 3 bases; bases with no gene match: 7. DNA for the CDR3: TGTGCCAGCAGCCATGGGGGACAGGGGACCAAAGAGACCCAGTACTTC. Translated: CASSHGGQGTKETQYF.

The V call is TRBV30, the J call TRBJ1-2; D ambiguous. Between the trimmed V and J ends, which lost 6 bases and 0 bases, there was a span of 8 bases. In germline, CDR1 is GTSNPN, CDR2 SVGIG (reference sequence). The CDR3 is 12 residues long. DNA for the CDR3: TGTGCCTGCGCAGTTGCTAACTATGGCTACACCTTC. Residues: CACAVANYGYTF.

The count of this clone is one. The V call is TRBV28, the J call TRBJ1-4; D is unclear. Trimming stripped 3 bases from V and 8 bases from J, with 19 bases between. CDR3 size: 16 residues. Germline CDR1 reads MDHEN; CDR2 reads SYDVKM. CDR3: CASSFPPELGGEKLFF. DNA for the CDR3: TGTGCCAGCAGTTTCCCCCCCGAGCTGGGAGGCGAAAAACTGTTTTTT.

The chain has TRBV5-4 and TRBJ2-3; D remains ambiguous. This CDR3 contains 14 residues. The V and J ends lost 0 bases and 1 base respectively, with 6 bases between them. Germline CDR1 and CDR2: SGHNT and YYREEE (reference sequence). CDR3 in amino acids: CASSLDSGTDTQYF. CDR3 nucleotide sequence: TGTGCCAGCAGCTTGGACAGTGGCACAGATACGCAGTATTTT.

This chain connects TRBV5-1 to TRBJ2-2, with 10 positions matching TRBD2. The germline V gene has CDR1 SGHRS and CDR2 YFSETQ. With 2 bases clipped from V and 6 bases from J, the junction kept 7 bases outside the gene matches. There are 16 residues in the CDR3. CDR3 sequence (DNA): TGCGCCAGCAGCTTTGGTAGCGGGGGGCTCCCCGGGGAGCTGTTTTTT. Protein product: CASSFGSGGLPGELFF.